This entry concerns a single T cell receptor (beta chain). Clones were read by immunoSEQ multiplex PCR, and TCRdb kept only the in-frame ones, dropping some. The data show approximately 270,000 clones, approximately 85% seen once. The entry originates in a study of blood T cell repertoires in COVID-19. Study summary: COVID-19 samples from acute and convalescent phases originated in the United States, Italy and Spain. PBMCs, B-cell-depleted T cells, or T cells provided the cDNA or gDNA that made up the material.

The CDR3 runs 16 residues. Deletions cut 2 bases from V and 8 bases from J, with 21 bases between. The V gene's germline CDR1 is ENHRY and CDR2 SYGVKD. Patients at the Seattle site were enrolled during active infection and followed longitudinally. The gene calls are TRBV10-3 and TRBJ1-2; D is unclear. Sample: peripheral blood. The source of this sequence is a human donor with COVID-19, enrolled during active disease. The donor label of this sample is uncertain. The CDR3 coding sequence is TGTGCCATCAGTGAGAGGACGGGCCTAGAAACGGGGGGCTACACCTTC. Amino acids: CAISERTGLETGGYTF.